This T cell receptor (beta chain) was observed in a study of blood T cell repertoires in COVID-19. The table came from immunoSEQ multiplex PCR; TCRdb's copy has only in-frame clones and leaves some out. This table holds about 180,000 clones, about 90% found once. Germline CDR1 LGHNA, CDR2 YNFKEQ. The CDR3 totals 20 residues. The junction had 16 bases not matched to a gene; V was cut back by 0 bases and J by 5 bases. The TCR comes from a human donor with acute COVID-19. The donor label of this sample is uncertain. The rearrangement uses TRBV4-2 and TRBJ1-4, with TRBD1 identical over 9 bases. The sequencing input was PBMCs or T cells enriched from blood (not recorded which). The CDR3 reads CASSQEVSGTGNSENEKLFF. The CDR3 region has the DNA TGTGCCAGCAGCCAAGAAGTGAGCGGGACAGGGAATTCGGAGAATGAAAAACTGTTTTTT.